The rows below give T cell receptor beta chains drawn from one sample of a study of shared clonotypes between healthy human individuals. The protocol was immunoSEQ multiplex PCR, while the TCRdb copy is restricted to in-frame clones and leaves out a portion. The sample carries about 640,000 clones, about three quarters recorded once. The sequenced sample was memory CD4+ T cells sorted from blood. Every receptor here comes from a woman in her 30s in good health. Each CDR3 is given with its conserved first and last residue. The D gene is left open where the match is weak. Not all rows give a size; the values are once, few, many and, for expanded clones, a class.

>NA|NA|15|TRBV6-5|TRBJ2-7
TGTGCCAGCAGTTACTCTACCGGACAGACATACGAGCAGTACTTC
CASSYSTGQTYEQYF
>NA|few|16|TRBV28|TRBJ2-5
TGTGCCAGCAGTTTAGCTGGCGGGACACCTCGAGAGACCCAGTACTTC
CASSLAGGTPRETQYF
>NA|NA|15|TRBV6-5|TRBJ2-1
TGTGCCAGCAGCGCGGCCTCGGACTCCTCCAATGAGCAGTTCTTC
CASSAASDSSNEQFF
>NA|NA|14|TRBV2|TRBJ2-7
TGTGCCAGCAGTATCGAATCCGGGCCACACGAGCAGTACTTC
CASSIESGPHEQYF
>NA|NA|17|TRBV5-1|TRBJ1-4
TGCGCCAGCGCACCGGACGGAGGACTTGCAACTAATGAAAAACTGTTTTTT
CASAPDGGLATNEKLFF
>NA|NA|15|TRBV7-9|TRBJ1-2
TGTGCCAGCAGCTTGATGAGGGACGGCTACTATGGCTACACCTTC
CASSLMRDGYYGYTF
>TRBD1|NA|15|TRBV28|TRBJ2-7
TGTGCCAGCAGTGCTACAGGGGGCGCCGTCTACGAGCAGTACTTC
CASSATGGAVYEQYF
>NA|NA|16|TRBV5-1|TRBJ2-3
TGCGCCAGCAGCTTGGCCCAGGGACCCAGCACAGATACGCAGTATTTT
CASSLAQGPSTDTQYF
>NA|NA|12|TRBV29-1|TRBJ2-5
TGCAGCGTAGCTAGGGATTCAGAGACCCAGTACTTC
CSVARDSETQYF
>NA|NA|16|TRBV13|TRBJ2-2
TGTGCCAGCAGCTTAAGGGGGAACGCGAACACCGGGGAGCTGTTTTTT
CASSLRGNANTGELFF
>NA|NA|13|TRBV18|TRBJ2-7
TGTGCCAGCTCACCAACGAGAATCTACGAGCAGTACTTC
CASSPTRIYEQYF
>NA|once|14|TRBV11-3|TRBJ2-6
TGTGCCAGCAGCTTAGTTAGTGGGGCCAACGTCCTGACTTTC
CASSLVSGANVLTF
>TRBD2|NA|15|TRBV5-1|TRBJ2-1
TGCGCCAGCAGCCTAAGTAGCGGGGCATACAATGAGCAGTTCTTC
CASSLSSGAYNEQFF
>NA|few|12|TRBV29-1|TRBJ1-3
TGCAGCGTTGAGGCCGCTGGAAACACCATATATTTT
CSVEAAGNTIYF
>NA|once|13|TRBV6-6|TRBJ1-2
TGTGCCAGCAGTTACGGGGAGGGGGGTGGCTACACCTTC
CASSYGEGGGYTF
>TRBD1|NA|16|TRBV7-8|TRBJ2-7
TGTGCCAGCAGCGCGCTATCCGGGACAGGGGGCTACGAGCAGTACTTC
CASSALSGTGGYEQYF
>TRBD1|few|13|TRBV10-1|TRBJ1-1
TGCGCCAGCAGACCAAACAGGGACAGTGAAGCTTTCTTT
CASRPNRDSEAFF
>NA|once|14|TRBV7-9|TRBJ1-5
TGTGCCAGCAGCACCATGGGACGGAATCAGCCCCAGCATTTT
CASSTMGRNQPQHF
>NA|NA|12|TRBV6-6|TRBJ2-3
TGTGCAACATACTCCCTAGGAGATACGCAGTATTTT
CATYSLGDTQYF
>NA|few|16|TRBV7-9|TRBJ1-2
TGTGCCAGCAGCTTAGCAATAGGGGAGAGCTGCCATGGCTACACCTTC
CASSLAIGESCHGYTF
>NA|NA|13|TRBV11-2|TRBJ1-2
TGTGCCAGCAGCTTAGTAGGGAGAGATGGCTACACCTTC
CASSLVGRDGYTF
>NA|few|15|TRBV6-1|TRBJ2-7
TGTGCCAGCTTCCCCGGGACGGCTATTTCCTACGAGCAGTACTTC
CASFPGTAISYEQYF
>NA|NA|13|TRBV4-2|TRBJ1-2
TGTGCCAGCAGCCAGGACCGGGGTGGTGGCTACACCTTC
CASSQDRGGGYTF
>NA|NA|12|TRBV5-1|TRBJ2-7
TGCGCCAGCACCTCCCCCCTCTACGAGCAGTACTTC
CASTSPLYEQYF
>NA|NA|16|TRBV7-9|TRBJ1-4
TGTGCCAGCAGCAAAGCACAGGGTCTGTCTAATGAAAAACTGTTTTTT
CASSKAQGLSNEKLFF
>NA|few|13|TRBV27|TRBJ1-3
TGTGCCAGCAGTCCAACGGGGGGAAACACCATATATTTT
CASSPTGGNTIYF
>NA|NA|11|TRBV2|TRBJ2-7
TGTGCCAGCAGGGACGGATACGAGCAGTACTTC
CASRDGYEQYF